The 32 T cell receptor beta chains in this list originate from one sample, sequenced in a study of OX40 agonist ivuxolimab in advanced cancers. Profiled with immunoSEQ multiplex PCR; TCRdb holds only in-frame clones, not every one. Among about 64,000 clones listed, around 84% were seen once. The sequenced sample was CD4+ or CD8+ T cells sorted from blood, obtained in a trial of the OX40 agonist ivuxolimab. Receptors originate from an adult with an advanced solid tumor such as melanoma, head and neck, liver or kidney cancer.

This chain joins TRBV11-3 and TRBJ2-5; D assignment may be TRBD1 or TRBD2 (5 bases each). The germline gives CDR1 SGHNT, CDR2 YENEEA. The CDR3 runs to 15 residues. V dropped 3 bases and J dropped 5 bases, with 16 bases sitting between them. The CDR3 loop is CASSFSGASRETQYF. As DNA, the CDR3 is TGTGCCAGCAGCTTTTCCGGGGCCAGTCGGGAGACCCAGTACTTC.

The J gene is TRBJ1-2, the V gene TRBV15, with a weak D call TRBD1 (6 bases). This CDR3 has 13 amino acids. The germline gives CDR1 LNHNV, CDR2 YYDKDF (reference sequence). V was cut by 1 base and J by 6 bases, with 9 bases left in between. The CDR3 DNA sequence: TGTGCCACCAGCAGAGTGGCAGGGGATGGCTACACCTTC. Translating it yields CATSRVAGDGYTF.

The rearrangement uses TRBV30 and TRBJ1-1; no clear D. V shed 2 bases and J shed 0 bases, with 7 bases lying between them. Germline V gene sequence: CDR1 GTSNPN, CDR2 SVGIG (reference sequence). The CDR3 contains 13 residues. The CDR3 reads CAWSKGMNTEAFF. CDR3 in DNA: TGTGCCTGGAGTAAAGGCATGAACACTGAAGCTTTCTTT. Full variable domain (outside the CDR3, taken from reference TRBV30 and TRBJ1-1): SQTIHQWPATLVQPVGSPLSLECTVEGTSNPNLYWYRQAAGRGLQLLFYSVGIGQISSEVPQNLSASRPQDRQFILSSKKLLLSDSGFYLCAWSKGMNTEAFFGQGTRLTVV.

Only a few counts were recorded for this clone. The V and J genes are TRBV6-5 and TRBJ1-2; 9 nucleotides line up with TRBD1. Trimming removed 2 bases from V and 8 bases from J; junction bases left unmatched: 6. The CDR3 loop spans 14 amino acids. The V gene's germline CDR1 is MNHEY and CDR2 SVGAGI. The CDR3, as DNA: TGTGCCAGCAGTTACACAGGGGGCAATGGAGGCTACACCTTC. It translates to CASSYTGGNGGYTF.

To note about this clone: At one end the junction does not follow the germline gene, possibly because of a read error. The chain links TRBV7-2 to TRBJ2-7; perhaps TRBD1 as D (6 bases). Looked up from germline, CDR1 is SGHTA and CDR2 is FQGNSA. CDR3 length: 13 residues. The CDR3 loop is CASSLSSKDSCSF. DNA of the CDR3: TGTGCCAGCAGCTTATCTTCGAAGGACAGCTGTAGCTTC.

This chain connects TRBV6-5 to TRBJ2-7, with a weak D call TRBD2 (6 bases). The germline CDR1 and CDR2 sequences are MNHEY and SVGAGI. This CDR3 has 15 residues. V was clipped by 6 bases and J by 1 base, with 16 bases between them. The CDR3 DNA follows: TGTGCCAGCAGGCGTATATCTAGCGCGTCCTACGAGCAGTACTTC. This codes for CASRRISSASYEQYF.

The CDR3 is CASSYSDLLSDTEAFF. The CDR3 DNA sequence: TGTGCCAGCAGTTACTCGGATTTATTGAGTGACACTGAAGCTTTCTTT. The V call is TRBV6-5, the J call TRBJ1-1; D remains ambiguous. This CDR3 contains 16 residues. Trimming took 0 bases from V and 3 from J, leaving 14 bases between them. CDR1 is MNHEY and CDR2 is SVGAGI in the germline V gene.

This clone has just one count. This chain links TRBV14 with TRBJ2-5, with 7 positions matching TRBD2. This CDR3 has 16 residues. Germline V CDR1 and CDR2: SGHDN, FVKESK. The J segment lost 7 bases and the V segment lost 0 bases, leaving 11 bases of the junction unmatched. The CDR3 sequence is CASSQDGSGALRTQYF. DNA for the CDR3: TGTGCCAGCAGCCAAGATGGGAGCGGGGCCCTCAGGACCCAGTACTTC.

The rearrangement uses TRBV7-2 and TRBJ2-1; TRBD2 matches at 7 bases. The CDR3 sequence is 13 residues long. Per the germline V gene, CDR1 is SGHTA and CDR2 is FQGNSA. Germline trimming cut 8 bases from V and 4 bases from J; bases unmatched to any gene: 5. In DNA form, the CDR3 reads TGTGCCAGCGCAAGCGGGGTATACAATGAGCAGTTCTTC. Its translation is CASASGVYNEQFF.

The chain combines TRBV9 with TRBJ2-7; TRBD2 might be the D (6 bases). The CDR3 consists of 14 residues. Germline CDR1 and CDR2: SGDLS and YYNGEE. Trimming cost V 4 bases and J 7 bases, with 18 bases left between them. CDR3: CASSSRLDGVEQYF. The CDR3 DNA follows: TGTGCCAGCAGCTCCCGACTAGATGGGGTGGAGCAGTACTTC.

The chain combines TRBV7-8 with TRBJ2-1; D is perhaps TRBD1 or TRBD2 (7 bases each). The CDR3 has 15 amino acids. V shed 4 bases and J shed 7 bases, with 17 bases lying between them. Germline V gene data show CDR1 as SGHVS and CDR2 as FQNEAQ. The CDR3 loop is CASSSREGARNEQFF. CDR3 DNA: TGTGCCAGCAGCTCCAGGGAGGGGGCGAGAAATGAGCAGTTCTTC.

In DNA form, the CDR3 reads TGCAGCATCAACCTAGCGGACGTCTCCTACAATGAGCAGTTCTTC. Its translation is CSINLADVSYNEQFF. The chain uses TRBV29-1 and TRBJ2-1, with 7 bases that match TRBD2. Germline loops: CDR1 SQVTM, CDR2 ANQGSEA. Trimming at V came to 8 bases and at J to 0 bases, leaving 10 bases not matched to a gene. The CDR3 is made up of 15 amino acids.

The J gene is TRBJ1-5, the V gene TRBV19; tentatively, D is TRBD1 (6 bases). Germline-derived CDR1 and CDR2 are LNHDA and SQIVND (reference sequence). The CDR3 contains 15 residues. The V end was cut by 5 bases, the J end by 3 bases, with 14 bases between. This CDR3 reads CASSGRTALNQPQHF. The CDR3 coding sequence is TGTGCCAGTAGTGGACGGACAGCCCTCAATCAGCCCCAGCATTTT.

CDR3 sequence reads: CASSEPWDYLWVVLDTQYF. The CDR3 nucleotides are TGTGCCAGCAGTGAGCCTTGGGACTACCTCTGGGTTGTGTTAGATACGCAGTATTTT. The chain uses TRBV6-4 and TRBJ2-3; 7 bases are shared with TRBD2. After removal of 3 bases from V and 5 bases from J, the junction contained 20 bases not matched to a gene. The CDR3 consists of 19 residues. Germline lookup yields CDR1 MRHNA and CDR2 SNTAGT.

V gene TRBV9 combines with J gene TRBJ2-7, with D possibly TRBD1 on 6 matching bases. Trimming stripped 0 bases from V and 6 bases from J, with 16 bases between. The germline V gene encodes CDR1 SGDLS and CDR2 YYNGEE. The CDR3 sequence is 15 residues long. The CDR3 sequence: CASSVVPGEYSEQYF. The CDR3 nucleotides read TGTGCCAGCAGCGTAGTTCCAGGGGAGTATTCCGAGCAGTACTTC.

In its sample, this clone was seen once. The V call is TRBV7-4, the J call TRBJ1-5; TRBD1 might be the D (6 bases). The CDR3 covers 20 residues. Trimming stripped 3 bases from V and 3 bases from J, with 27 bases between. The V gene's germline CDR1 is SGHVT and CDR2 SQSDAQ. In nucleotides, the CDR3 is TGTGCCAGCAGCTTTGTACGTATTATACAGGGTATGCTATCCAATCAGCCCCAGCATTTT. This sequence encodes CASSFVRIIQGMLSNQPQHF. Based on the CDR3 plus reference TRBV7-4 and TRBJ1-5, the full variable domain is GAGVSQSPRYKVAKRGRDVALRCDSISGHVTLYWYRQTLGQGSEVLTYSQSDAQRDKSGRPSGRFSAERPERSVSTLKIQRTEQGDSAVYLCASSFVRIIQGMLSNQPQHFGDGTRLSIL.

This clone was counted between two and nine times. V gene TRBV6-5 combines with J gene TRBJ2-7; maybe TRBD1 (6 bases). Between the trimmed V and J ends, which lost 1 base and 2 bases, there was a span of 12 bases. From germline, CDR1 is MNHEY and CDR2 SVGAGI. This CDR3 region has 15 residues. CDR3 DNA: TGTGCCAGCAGTTACTTCCAGCAGGGGCCCTACGAGCAGTACTTC. This translates into CASSYFQQGPYEQYF.

The chain links TRBV11-2 to TRBJ1-1; D may be TRBD1 (5 bases). Germline lookup yields CDR1 SGHAT and CDR2 FQNNGV. The CDR3 is 15 residues long. The germline V and J ends were trimmed by 3 bases and 1 base, with 12 bases remaining between them. The DNA of the CDR3 is TGTGCCAGCAGCTTTCGGACACAGACGAACACTGAAGCTTTCTTT. Its translation is CASSFRTQTNTEAFF.

This clone occurred once. This sequence joins TRBV7-3 and TRBJ1-1, with D unresolved. Germline lookup yields CDR1 SGHTA and CDR2 FQGTGA. V was pared by 3 bases and J by 1 base, with 9 bases between. The CDR3 covers 14 residues. The CDR3 sequence: CASSFSGTNTEAFF. DNA of the CDR3: TGTGCCAGCAGCTTCTCCGGTACGAACACTGAAGCTTTCTTT.

The chain combines TRBV7-9 with TRBJ1-2; D is uncertain. V gave up 7 bases and J gave up 0 bases, with 12 bases separating them. The CDR3 totals 14 residues. Germline assignment: CDR1 SEHNR and CDR2 FQNEAQ (reference sequence). The CDR3 reads CASTSGWANYGYTF. CDR3 nucleotide sequence: TGTGCCAGCACCTCAGGATGGGCTAACTATGGCTACACCTTC.

The chain joins TRBV6-5 to TRBJ1-2, with D possibly TRBD1 on 6 matching bases. The CDR3 consists of 15 residues. Between the trimmed V and J ends, which lost 0 bases and 8 bases, there was a span of 16 bases. Germline V gene sequence: CDR1 MNHEY, CDR2 SVGAGI. DNA for the CDR3: TGTGCCAGCAGTTACTCAGGGGGGGGCGGAGGCGGCTACACCTTC. Translated, it gives CASSYSGGGGGGYTF.

This clone was detected a few times. This rearrangement joins TRBV14 to TRBJ1-2; no clear D gene. Trimming stripped 1 base from V and 8 bases from J, with 11 bases between. Germline CDR1 and CDR2: SGHDN and FVKESK. CDR3 length: 13 amino acids. CDR3 region: CASSQALGIGYTF. CDR3 in DNA: TGTGCCAGCAGCCAAGCCTTAGGGATCGGCTACACCTTC.

This chain joins TRBV5-1 and TRBJ2-3; 8 positions agree with TRBD2. The CDR3 has 17 residues. V trimming: 4 bases; J trimming: 2 bases; junction bases outside the gene matches: 12. The germline CDR1 and CDR2 sequences are SGHRS and YFSETQ. The DNA of the CDR3 is TGCGCCAGCAGCGGTAGCGGGGCCTCCACTTCCACAGATACGCAGTATTTT. Translation gives CASSGSGASTSTDTQYF. The full variable domain, rest sourced from reference TRBV5-1 and TRBJ2-3, is KAGVTQTPRYLIKTRGQQVTLSCSPISGHRSVSWYQQTPGQGLQFLFEYFSETQRNKGNFPGRFSGRQFSNSRSEMNVSTLELGDSALYLCASSGSGASTSTDTQYFGPGTRLTVL.

The chain combines TRBV7-2 with TRBJ2-1; the D gene is possibly TRBD2 (5 bases). The V end lost 6 bases, the J end lost 0 bases, and 9 bases lay between the germline ends. Germline V gives CDR1 SGHTA, CDR2 FQGNSA. The CDR3 is 14 residues long. The CDR3 DNA follows: TGTGCCAGCAGTCCGGGAAGCTCCTACAATGAGCAGTTCTTC. Protein: CASSPGSSYNEQFF. Combining the CDR3 with reference TRBV7-2 and TRBJ2-1 gives the whole variable domain GAGVSQSPSNKVTEKGKDVELRCDPISGHTALYWYRQSLGQGLEFLIYFQGNSAPDKSGLPSDRFSAERTGGSVSTLTIQRTQQEDSAVYLCASSPGSSYNEQFFGPGTRLTVL.

J is TRBJ1-6 and V is TRBV19; TRBD1 aligns across 7 bases. The J segment lost 9 bases and the V segment lost 9 bases, leaving 14 bases of the junction unmatched. The CDR3 extends over 15 amino acids. The germline V gene encodes CDR1 LNHDA and CDR2 SQIVND (reference sequence). CDR3 in DNA: TGTGCCAGCACGCTCCTACAGGGGATAGGTTCACCCCTCCACTTT. As protein: CASTLLQGIGSPLHF. Together with reference TRBV19 and TRBJ1-6, the CDR3 gives the full variable domain: DGGITQSPKYLFRKEGQNVTLSCEQNLNHDAMYWYRQDPGQGLRLIYYSQIVNDFQKGDIAEGYSVSREKKESFPLTVTSAQKNPTAFYLCASTLLQGIGSPLHFGNGTRLTVT.

J is TRBJ1-2 and V is TRBV29-1; a weak D match, TRBD1 (6 bases). The germline V gene encodes CDR1 SQVTM and CDR2 ANQGSEA. The CDR3 extends over 14 amino acids. V was shortened by 7 bases and J by 0 bases, with 15 bases between the two germline ends. The CDR3 loop is CSAYRQDSNYGYTF. The CDR3 DNA follows: TGCAGCGCATACCGACAGGATTCTAACTATGGCTACACCTTC.

For this clone: At one end the junction does not follow the germline gene, possibly because of a read error. The chain's CDR3 is CASSIAHEQYF. The CDR3 region has the DNA TGTGCCAGCAGCATAGCCCACGAGCAGTACTTC. The V and J genes are TRBV7-9 and TRBJ2-7; D is undetermined. Germline CDR1 is SEHNR and CDR2 is FQNEAQ (reference sequence). The CDR3 contains 11 residues.

The chain links TRBV7-2 to TRBJ2-1; 9 nucleotides align to TRBD2. The CDR3 loop spans 14 amino acids. Germline lookup yields CDR1 SGHTA and CDR2 FQGNSA. The trim removed 6 bases at V and 9 bases at J, leaving 9 bases unmatched. This CDR3 is CASRGIAGEGEQFF. The DNA of the CDR3 is TGTGCCAGCAGGGGCATAGCGGGAGAGGGTGAGCAGTTCTTC.

Only one count was recorded for this clone. The chain recombines TRBV7-2 with TRBJ2-2; 9 positions match TRBD2. Trimming took 3 bases from V and 3 from J; bases not matched to a gene: 2. In germline, CDR1 is SGHTA, CDR2 FQGNSA. This CDR3 region has 15 residues. In nucleotides, the CDR3 is TGTGCCAGCAGCTTGACTAGCGGATACACCGGGGAGCTGTTTTTT. This sequence encodes CASSLTSGYTGELFF.

The V call is TRBV7-9, the J call TRBJ2-2, with TRBD2 matching over 12 bases. Germline V gene lookup returns CDR1 SEHNR and CDR2 FQNEAQ (reference sequence). V trimming: 4 bases; J trimming: 2 bases; junction bases outside the gene matches: 5. The CDR3 covers 17 residues. CDR3 amino acids: CASSSTSGRANTGELFF. CDR3 coding DNA: TGTGCCAGCAGCTCGACTAGCGGGAGAGCCAACACCGGGGAGCTGTTTTTT.

This rearrangement joins TRBV7-2 to TRBJ2-3, with unresolved D. CDR3 size: 17 residues. Germline-derived CDR1 and CDR2 are SGHTA and FQGNSA. Trimming cost V 2 bases and J 0 bases, with 15 bases left between them. The CDR3, as DNA: TGTGCCAGCAGCTTAATTCCCCGTAGTACTAGCACAGATACGCAGTATTTT. Its protein product is CASSLIPRSTSTDTQYF.

The chain is built from TRBV11-2 and TRBJ1-3; D is ambiguous. Trimming took 2 bases from V and 4 from J, leaving 18 bases between them. Germline V CDR1 and CDR2: SGHAT, FQNNGV. The CDR3 contains 17 residues. The CDR3, as DNA: TGTGCCAGCAGCTTAAACGGGCAGCTCGTCCTAGGAAACACCATATATTTT. As protein: CASSLNGQLVLGNTIYF.